This T cell receptor (beta chain) is drawn from a study of T cells in Graves' hyperthyroidism and ophthalmopathy (dated by TCRdb to between 2018 and 2021). Notes on the research overall: Peripheral blood was collected at initial diagnosis, before any treatment. The study also compared thyroid tissue and blood T-cell repertoires from about six Graves' hyperthyroidism patients. To identify TCR V-J signatures that set the groups apart, the researchers used a discovery cohort of roughly 100 patients, made up of around 40 with Graves' ophthalmopathy and 57 with stable Graves' hyperthyroidism. The paper describes TCR Vbeta CDR3 sequencing of 120 to 150 peripheral blood samples, made up of 43 ophthalmopathy patients, around 78 hyperthyroidism patients and about 17 progressor patients. For training and testing, the 100 patients in the discovery cohort were randomly divided in a 7:3 ratio. Following sampling, methimazole starting at 30 mg daily was given to hyperthyroidism patients, and high-dose intravenous methylprednisolone was given to ophthalmopathy patients. Whether ophthalmopathy could be predicted prospectively was tested in an independent validation cohort made up of 18 to 20 hyperthyroidism patients plus 17 patients who later progressed to ophthalmopathy. Results the study describes overall, beyond this receptor: No statistical method was used to set the sample size in advance, and investigators knew the group allocation. During validation, the model predicted progression to ophthalmopathy a median of about 6.3 months ahead of onset, with more than 55% sensitivity and more than 72% specificity. A 13 V-J signature model separated ophthalmopathy from stable hyperthyroidism, with about 88% sensitivity and roughly 81% specificity in cross-validation and 80%/75% in testing. Most expanded thyroid clonotypes (frequency above 0.001) were also found in blood, which suggests that blood repertoires may mirror thyroid immune responses.

Amplification of TCR beta CDR3 regions was carried out from RNA transcripts. For the first round of RT-PCR on the TCR CDR3, the HTBI primer set was used together with the Qiagen OneStep RT-PCR kit. Libraries were constructed in a second round of multiplex PCR, after which size selection and purification were carried out. Paired-end sequencing of the libraries was performed with 100 bp reads on an Illumina HiSeq2000. The published analysis was carried out like this. Raw data were processed with SOAPnuke, discarding reads with adapters, uncalled bases, mean Phred below 15, or no exact constant-primer or identifier match. High-quality paired reads were merged using COPE v1.2.5, and each unique nucleotide sequence was defined as a clonotype. Clonotypes were aligned to IMGT TRBV, TRBD and TRBJ reference segments using MiTCR v1.1. The analysis was restricted to V-J combinations with a frequency above 0.0001, which together covered 99.2% of the repertoires. The TCS score was defined as the ratio of F50 (clonal expansion) to E x V (chaos), calculated using BLOSUM62-based TCRdist between CDR3 peptides within each V-J. Welch's t-statistics and random forest reduced around 550 V-J features to 13, which were used in a naive Bayes classifier (R e1071). The Morisita-Horn index was used to measure how similar the thyroid and blood repertoires were. TCRdb reran the public reads through fastp at Q25 and MiXCR, keeping productive beta chains. Every CDR3 protein is listed once, alongside the most common genes and DNA of its rows. It is TCRdb's table, rather than the study itself, that gives the V and J calls and clone size. This sample lists hundreds of thousands of distinct CDR3 sequences; about 38% were detected once. The biggest ten clones account for 7.5% to 9.5% of the sample.

Stable Graves' hyperthyroidism was defined as no progression to ophthalmopathy during 18 months of follow-up. The hyperthyroidism patients were between 18 and 65 years old and newly diagnosed, with a disease duration of less than 2 months. Patients with uncontrolled infections, other autoimmune diseases, pregnancy or lactation were excluded. Clinical symptoms, serum thyroxine and TRAb, thyroid ultrasound, and orbital computed tomography formed the basis for the diagnoses. PBMCs were isolated from 7.5 to 10 ml of fresh peripheral blood by Ficoll-Paque density gradient centrifugation. Trizol reagent was used to extract total RNA, and RNA quality was then checked on an Agilent 2100 Bioanalyzer. In this sample, this clonotype turned up a few times. It lacks a known antigen. Per-base quality was not reported, and no clone a single base away is much larger than it. Trimming takes 4 bases from V and 3 bases from J, and the germline ends sit 11 bases apart. From the germline V gene, CDR1 is SGDLS and CDR2 is YYNGEE. The CDR3, cysteine through phenylalanine, is 13 amino acids long. Only the CDR3 portion is preserved as DNA: 39 bases, with reading frame beginning at the first base.

This TCR was sampled from a man in his late teens or twenties with Graves' hyperthyroidism. The sequence is built from TRBV9 and TRBJ2-7, with the D segment identity uncertain. Input material: blood. The nucleotide sequence is TGTGCCAGCAGCTTAGTAGGATACTACGAGCAGTACTTC. Translated, this is CASSLVGYYEQYF.